This TCR beta chain came from a study of shared clonotypes between healthy human individuals. Whole-study results and caveats: Richness estimates generally favored naive over memory subsets.

Sequencing used immunoSEQ multiplex PCR; TCRdb keeps in-frame clones, though not all of them. This table holds some 1 million clones, around 76% found once. Germline V gene lookup returns CDR1 PRHDT and CDR2 FYEKMQ (reference sequence). The CDR3 contains 14 residues. The V end was cut by 4 bases, the J end by 2 bases, with 12 bases between. Comments on this clone: The antigen is not known.

This TCR was recovered from a young man in good health. The sequenced material came from memory CD4+ T cells sorted from blood. Stated subset: CD45RA-negative fraction. The genes are TRBV13 and TRBJ2-7, with no clear D. CDR3 amino acids: CASSSPGGAYEQYF. The CDR3 DNA reads TGTGCCAGCAGCTCACCGGGTGGGGCCTACGAGCAGTACTTC.